This record looks at one T cell receptor beta chain sequence and its context. Its target is not known. This specimen comes from a study of beta chain features in type 1 diabetes. Every donor had blood drawn once into heparin, around 120 mL on average. The authors sorted CD4+ naive, central memory, regulatory and stem cell-like memory cells via CD45RO/CCR7/CD25/CD127/CD95/CD27. The whole isolated RNA underwent reverse transcription, so sequencing captured expressed TCRB transcripts. The table came from immunoSEQ multiplex PCR; TCRdb's copy has only in-frame clones and leaves some out. The data contain under 850,000 clones, about an eighth of them singletons. Study outcomes and limitations: Moderately but significantly shorter TCRB CDR3s were found in Type 1 diabetes patients in all four CD4+ subsets. cDNA-based sequencing might over-represent cells highly expressing TCR. Any role of HLA type in TCRB rearrangement remained unresolved here.

Germline V gene sequence: CDR1 ENHRY, CDR2 SYGVKD. V was clipped by 6 bases and J by 5 bases; unmatched bases: 5. The CDR3 is made up of 13 amino acids. Sequences were obtained from naive CD4+ T cells from blood. This TCR was recovered from a young man with type 1 diabetes. The chain has TRBV10-3 and TRBJ2-3; 7 bases are a match to TRBD2. The CDR3 is CAIRDGGGDTQYF. Here the CDR3 DNA reads TGTGCCATCAGGGATGGGGGGGGAGATACGCAGTATTTT.